Here is one T cell receptor beta chain with its context. This clonotype has more than one count but fewer than ten. Its antigen remains undetermined. Per-base qualities were not stored, and no clone one base away is much larger. This sample was included in a study of CD8 T cells in ankylosing spondylitis (dated by TCRdb to the late 2010s). Turning to the overall study: To find TCR variants linked to disease, the study profiled T cell receptor beta repertoires in ankylosing spondylitis patients and healthy donors. In total, the full study cohort was made up of some 110 healthy donors and approximately 24 ankylosing spondylitis patients. Samples of peripheral blood were taken, and for ankylosing spondylitis patients, synovial fluid was collected as well. Here is what the overall study found, with its caveats: Some TCR beta motif variants had previously been reported in synovial fluid and blood of reactive arthritis patients, which suggested common disease-initiation mechanisms. A TCR beta motif of about 8 highly homologous amino acid variants appeared characteristic of blood from ankylosing spondylitis patients. The disease-linked clones were reported to be significantly enriched in matched synovial fluid samples from ankylosing spondylitis patients. A CD8+ phenotype was shown by the disease-linked clones, which were found at relatively low frequencies in peripheral blood.

TCRdb names Illumina HiSeq 2500 as the instrument used. TCR beta libraries were prepared by quantitative 5'-RACE with molecular barcodes. Per the source publication's procedure: Disease-linked TCR variants were identified with a new computational method built on a probabilistic model of VDJ rearrangement. Using fastp at Q25 and MiXCR, TCRdb reprocessed the public reads and kept productive beta chains. Entries are consolidated by CDR3 protein sequence, retaining the most common genes and DNA. TCRdb's processing, not the authors', yielded these V and J calls. The sample yields about 400,000 distinct CDR3 sequences; around 24% were counted once. About 17% of the sample is taken by the ten largest. The V end loses 6 bases and the J end loses 5 bases, and a stretch of 16 bases separates them. From its cysteine to its phenylalanine, the CDR3 spans 14 amino acids. Kept here is only the CDR3 DNA, which spans 42 bases and is read in frame from base 1.

The sequenced material came from blood, either unsorted or a sorted T cell fraction (not recorded which). The V and J segments used are TRBV12-3 or TRBV12-4 and TRBJ2-5, with TRBD1 tentatively as D gene (5 bases match). This sequence originates from a male donor with ankylosing spondylitis. The DNA is TGTGCCAGCAGCTCACAGGCGGCGATTGAGACCCAGTACTTC. Translated, it reads CASSSQAAIETQYF.